This TCR beta chain was sequenced during a study of spatial heterogeneity in lung cancer. The germline V gene has CDR1 SGDLS and CDR2 YYNGEE. The CDR3 runs 16 residues. Trimming cost V 2 bases and J 5 bases, with 17 bases left between them. Documented time point: sample taken at primary tumor resection. Whole RNA came from tumor, nontumor lung or frozen PBMC and was sequenced without being sorted. TCRdb reprocessed the 5' RACE reads with MiXCR, giving one entry per CDR3 protein. The repertoire includes about 50,000 distinct CDR3 sequences, 6% to 9.5% of them detected once, and about an eighth sits in the top ten.

The V gene is TRBV9, the J gene TRBJ2-1; D possibly uses TRBD1 or TRBD2 (5 bases each). The receptor was isolated from a female donor with early-stage non-small cell lung cancer. The material was PBMCs, obtained at surgery. The CDR3 DNA is TGTGCCAGCAGCGTGGCAGGGTTTGGGAGCAACAATGAGCAGTTCTTC. Translated: CASSVAGFGSNNEQFF.